This T cell receptor (beta chain) was documented in a study of T and B cells in COVID-19 patients. Study background: Blood was sampled from COVID-19 patients who were either actively infected or recovered. The recovered patients had mostly mild to moderate COVID-19 with outpatient management. The recovered cohort's median age was about 35 years, versus around 70 years in active infection.

TRB rearrangements were amplified by multiplex PCR with BIOMED2 TRB-A/B primers. TCRdb fed the multiplex PCR reads into MiXCR, producing one record per CDR3 protein. The data contain 3,500 to 4,500 distinct CDR3 sequences, 20% to 25% of them singletons. By share, this clonotype counts as medium-sized. Blood genomic DNA input for TRB amplification was 250-500 ng. This CDR3 comprises 15 residues. Looked up from germline, CDR1 is SGHNT and CDR2 is YYREEE (reference sequence). V was clipped by 4 bases and J by 6 bases, with 14 bases between them. V usage is TRBV5-4 and J usage is TRBJ1-6; no clear D. This TCR was recovered from a human donor with active COVID-19. The source material was blood. The CDR3 nucleotides read TGTGCCAGCAGCCCAGAGGGTGGAGGTAATTCACCCCTCCACTTT. This encodes CASSPEGGGNSPLHF.